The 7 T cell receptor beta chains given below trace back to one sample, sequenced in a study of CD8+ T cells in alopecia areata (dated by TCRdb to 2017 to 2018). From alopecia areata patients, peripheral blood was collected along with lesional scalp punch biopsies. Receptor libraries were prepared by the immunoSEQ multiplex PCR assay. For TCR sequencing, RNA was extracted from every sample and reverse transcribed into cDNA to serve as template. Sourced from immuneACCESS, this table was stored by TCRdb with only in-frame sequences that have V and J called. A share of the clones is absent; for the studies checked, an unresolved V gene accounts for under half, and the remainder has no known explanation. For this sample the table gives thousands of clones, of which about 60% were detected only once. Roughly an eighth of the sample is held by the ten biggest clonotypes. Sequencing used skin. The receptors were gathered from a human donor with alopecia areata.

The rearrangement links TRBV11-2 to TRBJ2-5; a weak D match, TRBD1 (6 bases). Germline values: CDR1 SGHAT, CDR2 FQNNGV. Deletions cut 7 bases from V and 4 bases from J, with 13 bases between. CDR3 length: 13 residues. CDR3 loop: CASTPTGRETQYF. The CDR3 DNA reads TGTGCCAGCACCCCAACAGGGCGAGAGACCCAGTACTTC.

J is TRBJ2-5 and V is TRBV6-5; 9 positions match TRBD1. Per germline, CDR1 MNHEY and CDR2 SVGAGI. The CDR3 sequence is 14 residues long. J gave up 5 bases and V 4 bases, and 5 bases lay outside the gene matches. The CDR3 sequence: CASSLQGADETQYF. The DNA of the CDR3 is TGTGCCAGCAGTTTACAGGGGGCGGATGAGACCCAGTACTTC.

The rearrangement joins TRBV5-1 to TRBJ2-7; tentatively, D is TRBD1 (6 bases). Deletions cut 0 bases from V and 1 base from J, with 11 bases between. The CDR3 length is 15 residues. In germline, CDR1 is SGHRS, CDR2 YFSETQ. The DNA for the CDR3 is TGCGCCAGCAGCTTGGTCCCAGGGGTATCCTACGAGCAGTACTTC. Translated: CASSLVPGVSYEQYF.

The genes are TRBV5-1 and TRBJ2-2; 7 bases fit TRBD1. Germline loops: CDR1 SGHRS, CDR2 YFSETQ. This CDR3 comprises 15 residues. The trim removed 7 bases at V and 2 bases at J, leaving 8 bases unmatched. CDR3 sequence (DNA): TGCGCCAGCGAGGACAGGCCCTTTAACACCGGGGAGCTGTTTTTT. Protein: CASEDRPFNTGELFF. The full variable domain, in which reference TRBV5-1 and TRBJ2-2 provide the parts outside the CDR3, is KAGVTQTPRYLIKTRGQQVTLSCSPISGHRSVSWYQQTPGQGLQFLFEYFSETQRNKGNFPGRFSGRQFSNSRSEMNVSTLELGDSALYLCASEDRPFNTGELFFGEGSRLTVL.

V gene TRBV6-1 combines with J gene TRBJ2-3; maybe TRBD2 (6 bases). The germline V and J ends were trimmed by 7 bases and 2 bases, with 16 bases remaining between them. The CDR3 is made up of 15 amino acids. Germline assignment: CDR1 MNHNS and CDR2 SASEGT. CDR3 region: CASKVSGHFTDTQYF. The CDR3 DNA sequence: TGTGCCAGCAAGGTTAGCGGACATTTCACAGATACGCAGTATTTT.

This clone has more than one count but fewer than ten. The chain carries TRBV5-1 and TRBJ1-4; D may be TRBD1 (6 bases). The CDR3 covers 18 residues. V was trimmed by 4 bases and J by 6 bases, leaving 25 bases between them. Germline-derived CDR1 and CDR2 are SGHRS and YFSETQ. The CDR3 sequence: CASSLLGGGIPGDEKLFF. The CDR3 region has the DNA TGCGCCAGCAGCCTCTTGGGCGGGGGCATACCGGGTGATGAAAAACTGTTTTTT.

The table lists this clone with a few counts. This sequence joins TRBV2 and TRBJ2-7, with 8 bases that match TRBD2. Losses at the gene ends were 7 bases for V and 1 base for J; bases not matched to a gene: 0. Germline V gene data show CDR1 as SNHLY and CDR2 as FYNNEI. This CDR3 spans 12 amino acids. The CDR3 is CASKRESYEQYF. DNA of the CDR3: TGTGCCAGCAAGCGGGAGTCCTACGAGCAGTACTTC.